The T cell receptor beta chain under discussion was sequenced for a study of memory CD4+ T cells and cytomegalovirus serostatus. Overall study: Of the healthy Belgian adults, several were CMV seropositive and 20 to 30 seronegative.

Whole-study results and caveats: About 40% of the roughly 160 known CMV-associated TCRbeta sequences appeared in CD4+ memory. The CMV-associated TCR signature appears largely within the CD4+ memory repertoire.

Concerning this clone: Its antigen is undetermined.

Single viable CD3+CD4+CD8-CD45RO+ cells were sorted as the memory CD4+ T cells. Donors' CMV status reflects serum IgG against pp150, pp28, p38, p52. The protocol was immunoSEQ multiplex PCR, while the TCRdb copy is restricted to in-frame clones and leaves out a portion. Among tens of thousands of clones listed, 60% to 80% were seen once. The CDR3 contains 16 residues. The V gene's germline CDR1 is MNHNY and CDR2 SVGAGI (reference sequence). V lost 6 bases and J 3 bases, leaving 21 bases between the germline ends. The chain employs TRBV6-6 and TRBJ2-7; possible D gene TRBD1, 5 bases. The sequence was collected from an adult in good health and CMV-seronegative. Material for sequencing was memory CD4+ T cells from blood. The CDR3 DNA reads TGTGCCAGCAGCCAACCTTTGGGTTCAGGACACTACGAGCAGTACTTC. Translated, it gives CASSQPLGSGHYEQYF.